The rows below give T cell receptor beta chains drawn from one sample of a study of blood T cell repertoires in COVID-19. Here immunoSEQ multiplex PCR was the method, and the copy in TCRdb shows in-frame clones only, minus some. The sample shows 200,000 to 300,000 clones, roughly 81% of them seen only once. Sequencing was performed on peripheral blood. Receptors originate from a man between 50 and 59 years old with acute or convalescent COVID-19. CDR3s include the opening cysteine and the closing phenylalanine or tryptophan. A D gene is named only where the DNA matches it firmly. Where a row states a size, it is once, few, many or the class of an expanded clone; other rows omit it.

j_call d_call clone_size v_call cdr3_nt cdr3_aa
TRBJ2-3 NA NA TRBV11-3 TGTGCCAGCAGCCCTGTTTGGGAGATTGTAGATACGCAGTATTTT CASSPVWEIVDTQYF
TRBJ1-2 NA NA TRBV28 TGTGCCAGCCGATCAGGGGACCATAGCTATGGCTACACCTTC CASRSGDHSYGYTF
TRBJ2-3 TRBD1 NA TRBV4-1 TGCGCCAGCAGCCAAAGATCGGCAGGGGGCGGCACAGATACGCAGTATTTT CASSQRSAGGGTDTQYF
TRBJ1-1 TRBD1 NA TRBV6-5 TGTGCCAGCAGTTCCCCCACAGGGGCGATTGAAGCTTTCTTT CASSSPTGAIEAFF
TRBJ1-2 TRBD1 NA TRBV19 TGTGCCACCACACTCCCCCAGGACAGGGGGCGCAGATCGGACGGCTACACCTTC CATTLPQDRGRRSDGYTF
TRBJ2-1 NA NA TRBV14 TGTGCCAGCAGCCCGAGGAAGGTAAATGAGCAGTTCTTC CASSPRKVNEQFF
TRBJ2-7 TRBD1 NA TRBV14 TGTGCCAGCAGCCAAGTCAGACAGGGGTACCAGTACTTC CASSQVRQGYQYF
TRBJ2-7 TRBD2 NA TRBV3-1/TRBV3-2 TGTGCCAGCAGCCAAGAGGGACTAGCGGGGGCCTACGAGCAGTACTTC CASSQEGLAGAYEQYF
TRBJ1-1 NA NA TRBV27 TGTGCCAGCAGTTTAGGGAGGGGTGACACTGAAGCTTTCTTT CASSLGRGDTEAFF
TRBJ2-7 NA NA TRBV6-5 TGTGCCAGCAGTTACTCGTTGACAGATTACGAGCAGTACTTC CASSYSLTDYEQYF
TRBJ2-7 TRBD1 NA TRBV19 TGTGCCAGTAGTATAGGGGACAGGACTGGCGGCCAGTACTTC CASSIGDRTGGQYF
TRBJ2-3 NA NA TRBV10-3 TGTGCCATCAGTGACCGGGAGTTCACAGATACGCAGTATTTT CAISDREFTDTQYF
TRBJ2-2 NA NA TRBV6-1 TGTGCCAGCAGTCCCGGTCCCCCCGGGGAGCTGTTTTTT CASSPGPPGELFF
TRBJ1-1 NA NA TRBV7-9 TGTGCCAGCAGCTTAGTCAAGTTATCGGGGGGGAACACTGAAGCTTTCTTT CASSLVKLSGGNTEAFF
TRBJ2-5 TRBD1 NA TRBV7-2 TGTGCCAGCAGCTTAGGGGACAGGGCGAACTACCAAGAGACCCAGTACTTC CASSLGDRANYQETQYF
TRBJ1-6 NA NA TRBV7-8 TGTGCCAGCAGCCTACCACGGAGCTCCTATAATTCACCCCTCCACTTT CASSLPRSSYNSPLHF
TRBJ2-2 NA NA TRBV19 TGTGCCAGTAGTCCTCGTCGGGGGGAGCTGTTTTTT CASSPRRGELFF
TRBJ2-5 NA NA TRBV12-3/TRBV12-4 TGTGCCAGCAGTTTGTGGGCCAGGGAGACCCAGTACTTC CASSLWARETQYF
TRBJ1-4 NA once TRBV28 TGTGCCAGCAGTTTCGGGGAGAGTTACAGCCCGTATTTT CASSFGESYSPYF
TRBJ2-7 TRBD2 NA TRBV13 TGTGCCAGCAGCTCCATAGCGGGACGGCCCGAGGAGCAGTACTTC CASSSIAGRPEEQYF
TRBJ2-5 TRBD1 NA TRBV5-1 TGCGCCAGCAGCCAAAACCCGACAGGGAAATTAGAGACCCAGTACTTC CASSQNPTGKLETQYF
TRBJ1-6 TRBD1 NA TRBV10-2 TGCGCCATTGGACAGGGGTGGAATTCACCCCTCCACTTT CAIGQGWNSPLHF
TRBJ2-7 TRBD2 NA TRBV25-1 TGTGCCAGCTCAGGACTAGCGGGAACGGAGCAGTACTTC CASSGLAGTEQYF
TRBJ1-2 NA once TRBV7-6 TGTGCCAGCAGCTTACGTTCCTCACAGGGTTGGAGCGATGGCTACACCTTC CASSLRSSQGWSDGYTF
TRBJ2-1 NA NA TRBV7-6 TGTGCCAGCAGCTCAGGGAGGTACTACAATGAGCAGTTCTTC CASSSGRYYNEQFF
TRBJ1-2 TRBD1 few TRBV25-1 TGTGCCAGCAGTGAATGGGGACAGGGTTATGGCTACACCTTC CASSEWGQGYGYTF
TRBJ2-7 NA NA TRBV27 TGTGCCAGCAGTTTCGACGCTAGCTACGAGCAGTACTTC CASSFDASYEQYF
TRBJ2-7 NA once TRBV3-1/TRBV3-2 TGTGCCAGCAGCCCAGATGGGGGGGCAAAGGACTTC CASSPDGGAKDF
TRBJ2-2 NA few TRBV27 TGTGCCAGCAGCCCGACACCTTACAACACCGGGGAGCTGTTTTTT CASSPTPYNTGELFF
TRBJ1-5 NA NA TRBV6-5 TGTGCCAGCAGCCTGGGGGGGGGCGATCAGCCCCAGCATTTT CASSLGGGDQPQHF
TRBJ2-3 TRBD2 NA TRBV19 TGTGCCAGTAATCGGCTAGCGGGAGGTGATACGCAGTATTTT CASNRLAGGDTQYF
TRBJ2-7 NA NA TRBV3-1/TRBV3-2 TGTGCCAGCAGCCAATCGCCGCGCTACGAGCAGTACTTC CASSQSPRYEQYF
TRBJ2-7 TRBD1 once TRBV6-5 TGTGCCAGCAGTTACTCGGCGGGACAGGGGGCCGAGCAGTACTTC CASSYSAGQGAEQYF
TRBJ2-7 TRBD1 once TRBV7-9 TGTGCCAGCAGCCCCGGACAGGGGAGGATGTACGAGCAGTACTTC CASSPGQGRMYEQYF
TRBJ2-3 TRBD1 NA TRBV5-1 TGCGCCAGCAGCTTGGGTAAGACAGGGATGGGAGATACGCAGTATTTT CASSLGKTGMGDTQYF
TRBJ1-5 TRBD1 once TRBV7-2 TGTGCCAGCAGCCAGACAGGGGGCAATCAGCCCCAGCATTTT CASSQTGGNQPQHF
TRBJ2-1 NA NA TRBV9 TGTGCCAGCAGCGTAGGGACAGTATACAATGAGCAGTTCTTC CASSVGTVYNEQFF
TRBJ1-2 NA NA TRBV19 TGTGCCAGTAGCACTCTCGCGGGGAACGGCTACACCTTC CASSTLAGNGYTF
TRBJ2-7 TRBD2 few TRBV4-2 TGTGCCAGCAGCCAAGACAAGGGTAGCGGGGGGCTGTACGAGCAGTACTTC CASSQDKGSGGLYEQYF
TRBJ1-2 NA NA TRBV5-1 TGCGCCAGCAGTCTGGGCCTGGGCTCCTATGGCTACACCTTC CASSLGLGSYGYTF
TRBJ2-5 TRBD2 NA TRBV5-1 TGCGCCAGCAGCTCAAGCGGACTAGCGGGGAACCAAGAGACCCAGTACTTC CASSSSGLAGNQETQYF
TRBJ2-7 NA NA TRBV21-1 TGTGCCAGCAGCAAAGTGACAGGCGAGTCCTATACCTACGAGCAGTACTTC CASSKVTGESYTYEQYF
TRBJ1-1 NA once TRBV4-1 TGCGCCAGCAGCCAATCCAGGGCACTCCCTAAAGCTTTCTTT CASSQSRALPKAFF
TRBJ2-3 NA NA TRBV13 TGTGCCAGCAGCTTAATCGGAGATACGCAGTATTTT CASSLIGDTQYF
TRBJ2-5 NA NA TRBV24-1 TGTGCCACCAGTGAGGCCGGGAAAGAGACCCAGTACTTC CATSEAGKETQYF
TRBJ2-1 TRBD1 once TRBV11-2 TGTGCCAGCAGCGAACGGGACAGGGAGCAGTTCTTC CASSERDREQFF
TRBJ1-4 NA NA TRBV7-8 TGTGCCAGCAGCCTGGGGGGGAGAACTAATGAAAAACTGTTTTTT CASSLGGRTNEKLFF